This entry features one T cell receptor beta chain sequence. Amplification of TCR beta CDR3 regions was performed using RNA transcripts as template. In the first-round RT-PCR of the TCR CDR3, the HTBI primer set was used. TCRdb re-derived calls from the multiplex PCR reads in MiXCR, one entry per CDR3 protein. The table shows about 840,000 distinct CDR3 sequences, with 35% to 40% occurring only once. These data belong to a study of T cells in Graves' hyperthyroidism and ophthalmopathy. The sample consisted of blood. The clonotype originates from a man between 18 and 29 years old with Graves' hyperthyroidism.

CDR3 sequence (DNA): TGTGCCAGCAGCGGAGGGGACAGACAAGAGACCCAGTACTTC. Translated, it gives CASSGGDRQETQYF. This sequence joins TRBV9 and TRBJ2-5, with 7 bases aligning to TRBD1. Germline-derived CDR1 and CDR2 are SGDLS and YYNGEE. With 3 bases clipped from V and 2 bases from J, the junction kept 4 bases outside the gene matches. The CDR3 length is 14 residues.